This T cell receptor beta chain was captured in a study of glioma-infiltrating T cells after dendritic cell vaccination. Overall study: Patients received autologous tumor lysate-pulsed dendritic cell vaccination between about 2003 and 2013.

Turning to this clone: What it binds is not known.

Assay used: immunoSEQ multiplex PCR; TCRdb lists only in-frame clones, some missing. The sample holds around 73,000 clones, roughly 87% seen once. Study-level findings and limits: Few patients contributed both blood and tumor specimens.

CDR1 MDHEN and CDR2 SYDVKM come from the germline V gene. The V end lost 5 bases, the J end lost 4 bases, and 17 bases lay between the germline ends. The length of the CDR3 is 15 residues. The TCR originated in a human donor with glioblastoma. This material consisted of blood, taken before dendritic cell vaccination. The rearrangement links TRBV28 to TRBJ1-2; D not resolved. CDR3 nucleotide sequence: TGTGCCAGCAGTATTTCGGGGTTTGTAGGCTATGGCTACACCTTC. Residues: CASSISGFVGYGYTF.